One T cell receptor (beta chain) is described in this entry. As yet, its antigen is unknown. A CD45RA+ naive subset and a CD45RA-negative memory subset were split from CD4+ cells. This table comes from immunoSEQ multiplex PCR, and its TCRdb copy is limited to in-frame clones, with some not included. The profile shows approximately 1,000,000 clones, 70% to 80% of them singletons. This record belongs to a study of shared clonotypes between healthy human individuals. General observations from the study: Clonotype sharing levels among donors were expected to vary with sequencing depth.

Material for sequencing was memory CD4+ T cells from PBMCs. Subset of the sample: CD45RA-negative fraction. The clonotype comes from a man between 18 and 29 years old in good health. Some clones in this sample may be carry-over from other donors' samples.

The CDR3 DNA is TGTGCCAGCATGGGGGGGCAAGGCACCGGGGAGCTGTTTTTT. Its protein product is CASMGGQGTGELFF. The J gene is TRBJ2-2, the V gene TRBV2, with D perhaps matching TRBD2 (7 bases). There are 14 residues in the CDR3. V gave up 7 bases and J gave up 4 bases, with 13 bases separating them. The germline V gene encodes CDR1 SNHLY and CDR2 FYNNEI.